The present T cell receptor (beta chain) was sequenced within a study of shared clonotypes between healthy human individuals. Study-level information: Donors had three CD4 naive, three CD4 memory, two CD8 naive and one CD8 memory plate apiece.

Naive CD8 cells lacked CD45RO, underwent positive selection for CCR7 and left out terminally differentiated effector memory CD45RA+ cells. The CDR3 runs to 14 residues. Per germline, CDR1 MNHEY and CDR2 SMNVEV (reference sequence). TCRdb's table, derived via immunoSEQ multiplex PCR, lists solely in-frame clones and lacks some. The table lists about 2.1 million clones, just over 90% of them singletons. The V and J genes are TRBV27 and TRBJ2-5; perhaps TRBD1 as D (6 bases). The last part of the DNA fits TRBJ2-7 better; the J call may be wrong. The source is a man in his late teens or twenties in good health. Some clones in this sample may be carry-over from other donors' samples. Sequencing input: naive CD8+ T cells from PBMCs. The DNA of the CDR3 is TGTGCCAGCAGTTCAGGGGCTGCACCCTACGAGCAGTACTTC. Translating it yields CASSSGAAPYEQYF.